This TCR beta chain was sequenced during a study of T cell clones after liver transplantation. This CDR3 spans 14 amino acids. V lost 2 bases, J lost 3 bases, and 11 bases lay in between. Germline lookup yields CDR1 MNHEY and CDR2 SVGAGI. Produced via immunoSEQ multiplex PCR; TCRdb's table is partial and in-frame only. The table includes about 75,000 clones, 80% to 85% detected once. J is TRBJ2-7 and V is TRBV6-5; no firm D call. The sample in question was CD4+ T cells from blood, obtained around 48 months after liver transplant. This clonotype was sampled from a human patient who received a liver transplant. The graft donor may have given rise to some T cells. In nucleotides, the CDR3 is TGTGCCAGCAGTTACGGCCAGGTTAACTACGAGCAGTACTTC. Protein: CASSYGQVNYEQYF.